This T cell receptor beta chain was retrieved from a study of cytomegalovirus exposure and HLA in healthy donors. Sequencing used immunoSEQ multiplex PCR; TCRdb keeps in-frame clones, though not all of them. The table includes 90,000 to 150,000 clones, about 85% detected once. Whole-study findings and limits: First-cohort TCR clusters were later found to tend to co-occur in the 120 or so validation repertoires. In vitro testing confirmed a few CMV-associated chains as specific for CMV antigens.

The donors were members of the approximately 120-subject validation cohort (separate from the 666-subject first cohort). Trimming left V 0 bases short and J 8 bases short, with 14 bases between. There are 14 residues in the CDR3. Looked up from germline, CDR1 is SGHRS and CDR2 is YFSETQ. A remark on this clone: What it binds is not known.

The rearrangement joins TRBV5-1 to TRBJ1-2; D gene uncertain. Sequencing input: PBMCs. The sequence derives from a young man in good health and CMV-seropositive. This CDR3 reads CASSLGGSAWGYTF. CDR3 bases: TGCGCCAGCAGCTTGGGAGGGTCGGCCTGGGGCTACACCTTC.